The 21 T cell receptor beta chains reported below all come from one sample, sequenced in a study of blood T cells in healthy people across ages. Together with a sample-barcoded 5' primer, a J-beta primer mix was included in a second PCR lasting 7 to 11 cycles. One entry per CDR3 protein, called by TCRdb with MiXCR from the 5' RACE reads. The sample lists about 1 million distinct CDR3 sequences; 45% were seen once. Source material: blood. Receptors were obtained from a woman aged 55-69 years in good health.

This chain connects TRBV30 to TRBJ2-7; 8 nucleotides align to TRBD1. Germline CDR1 and CDR2: GTSNPN and SVGIG (reference sequence). The V gene end was trimmed by 5 bases and the J gene end by 0 bases; junction bases not matched to a gene: 3. The CDR3 is 13 amino acids. The CDR3 protein is CAWATGGSYEQYF. The CDR3 DNA reads TGTGCCTGGGCAACAGGGGGCTCCTACGAGCAGTACTTC.

The chain has TRBV12-3 or TRBV12-4 and TRBJ2-5; a weak D match, TRBD2 (6 bases). V dropped 6 bases and J dropped 2 bases, with 22 bases sitting between them. The length of the CDR3 is 17 residues. This CDR3 is CASSDMGGLSQQETQYF. For the CDR3, the DNA is TGTGCCAGCAGCGACATGGGGGGATTATCCCAACAAGAGACCCAGTACTTC.

This chain uses TRBV6-1 with TRBJ2-5; TRBD1 aligns across 10 bases. Matching the DNA end better, TRBJ2-7 makes the J call doubtful. The CDR3 is 14 amino acids. Germline lookup yields CDR1 MNHNS and CDR2 SASEGT. CDR3 residues: CASSVTGGPYEQYF. The CDR3 DNA sequence: TGTGCCAGCAGTGTGACAGGGGGCCCCTACGAGCAGTACTTC.

The V gene is TRBV7-2, the J gene TRBJ2-1, with TRBD2 identical over 10 bases. This CDR3 comprises 15 residues. Germline trimming cut 4 bases from V and 7 bases from J; bases unmatched to any gene: 7. CDR1 and CDR2 from the germline V gene are SGHTA and FQGNSA. This chain's CDR3 is CASSSRPSGRNEQFF. Here the CDR3 DNA reads TGTGCCAGCAGCTCACGGCCTAGCGGGAGAAATGAGCAGTTCTTC.

This chain joins TRBV20-1 and TRBJ2-3, with D possibly TRBD2 on 5 matching bases. The CDR3 spans 13 residues. The V end lost 2 bases, the J end lost 2 bases, and 8 bases lay between the germline ends. Germline V gene sequence: CDR1 DFQATT, CDR2 SNEGSKA (reference sequence). The CDR3 DNA follows: TGCAGTGCTAGACCGACTACCACAGATACGCAGTATTTT. Its protein product is CSARPTTTDTQYF.

The CDR3 DNA reads as TGCGCCAGCAGCTTGGAAAGACAGACGAACTATGGCTACACCTTC. Translated: CASSLERQTNYGYTF. The rearrangement uses TRBV5-1 and TRBJ1-2, with D maybe TRBD1 (5 bases). The CDR3 spans 15 residues. The V gene lost 0 bases and the J gene lost 2 bases, with 11 bases spanning the gap. Looked up from germline, CDR1 is SGHRS and CDR2 is YFSETQ. Supplemented by reference TRBV5-1 and TRBJ1-2, the full variable domain reads KAGVTQTPRYLIKTRGQQVTLSCSPISGHRSVSWYQQTPGQGLQFLFEYFSETQRNKGNFPGRFSGRQFSNSRSEMNVSTLELGDSALYLCASSLERQTNYGYTFGSGTRLTVV.

The V gene is TRBV6-5, the J gene TRBJ2-1, with 11 bases aligning to TRBD1. The CDR3 covers 13 residues. Per germline, CDR1 MNHEY and CDR2 SVGAGI. The V and J ends lost 8 bases and 7 bases, in that order; junction bases with no gene match: 4. CDR3 region: CASGQGALNEQFF. The CDR3, as DNA: TGTGCCAGCGGACAGGGGGCGTTGAATGAGCAGTTCTTC.

A few counts support this clonotype. V is TRBV7-9 and J is TRBJ1-4; TRBD1 is a possible D gene (5 bases). This CDR3 has 17 amino acids. V shed 3 bases and J shed 4 bases, with 18 bases lying between them. Germline CDR1 SEHNR, CDR2 FQNEAQ (reference sequence). CDR3 nucleotides: TGTGCCAGCAGCTTTGGGTCGCAGGGCCTATTTAATGAAAAACTGTTTTTT. It encodes CASSFGSQGLFNEKLFF.

In this sample, this clonotype turned up a few times. The chain employs TRBV6-5 and TRBJ1-2; tentative D call: TRBD1 (5 bases). CDR3 size: 15 residues. The germline CDR1 and CDR2 sequences are MNHEY and SVGAGI. Trimming took 2 bases from V and 1 from J, leaving 11 bases between them. CDR3 region: CASSYGQGDNYGYTF. The CDR3 nucleotides are TGTGCCAGCAGTTACGGGCAGGGTGATAACTATGGCTACACCTTC.

Comments on this clonotype: One base away lies a much larger clone, so this may be a sequencing read error. The chain carries TRBV12-3 or TRBV12-4 and TRBJ1-2; D ambiguous. CDR3 length: 12 residues. The CDR3 DNA is TGTGCCAGCAGTTTACGGGTATCTGGCTGCACCTTC. Its protein product is CASSLRVSGCTF.

The V and J genes are TRBV4-1 and TRBJ1-6; the D gene is possibly TRBD1 (6 bases). Germline CDR1 reads MGHRA; CDR2 reads YSYEKL. The V end was cut by 3 bases, the J end by 7 bases, with 16 bases between. The CDR3 is 16 amino acids. DNA of the CDR3: TGCGCCAGCAGCCATGGCCGCGGACAGCTAAATTCACCCCTCCACTTT. Translation gives CASSHGRGQLNSPLHF.

The V call is TRBV20-1, the J call TRBJ2-4, with D perhaps assigned TRBD1 or TRBD2 (5 bases each). CDR1 DFQATT and CDR2 SNEGSKA come from the germline V gene (reference sequence). Trimming removed 0 bases at V and 13 bases at J, with 13 bases between. The CDR3 contains 12 residues. CDR3 DNA sequence: TGCAGTGCTAGAGAGGGCAGGGAGTACCAGTACTTC. Encoded protein: CSAREGREYQYF.

In this sample, this clonotype turned up a few times. The V call is TRBV27, the J call TRBJ2-7; 7 bases align to TRBD2. The germline V gene has CDR1 MNHEY and CDR2 SMNVEV (reference sequence). The CDR3 is made up of 13 amino acids. The V gene end was trimmed by 5 bases and the J gene end by 3 bases; junction bases not matched to a gene: 4. Written as DNA, the CDR3 is TGTGCCAGCAGTCCCGCTAGCGGCTACGAGCAGTACTTC. Translated, it gives CASSPASGYEQYF.

This chain connects TRBV4-2 to TRBJ2-2, with TRBD2 as a possible D gene (5 bases). The germline gives CDR1 LGHNA, CDR2 YNFKEQ. The V gene lost 1 base and the J gene lost 7 bases, with 16 bases spanning the gap. This CDR3 has 16 amino acids. CDR3 in DNA: TGTGCCAGCAGCCAAGTTGGGATAGCGTCCGACGGGGAGCTGTTTTTT. Protein: CASSQVGIASDGELFF.

A single count supports this clonotype. This chain joins TRBV10-1 and TRBJ2-3, with 7 bases fitting TRBD2. Germline assignment: CDR1 WNHNN and CDR2 SYGVQD (reference sequence). The V gene end was trimmed by 1 base and the J gene end by 6 bases; junction bases not matched to a gene: 19. This CDR3 comprises 19 residues. The CDR3: CASSEFLASGVDVFDTQYF. In nucleotides, the CDR3 is TGCGCCAGCAGTGAGTTCTTGGCCAGCGGGGTGGACGTTTTTGATACGCAGTATTTT.

The chain links TRBV6-2 or TRBV6-3 to TRBJ2-1, with 10 bases aligning to TRBD1. Germline loops: CDR1 MNHEY, CDR2 SVGEGT. This CDR3 region has 14 residues. Losses at the gene ends were 6 bases for V and 6 bases for J; bases not matched to a gene: 5. The CDR3 spells CASRGTGVGNEQFF. The CDR3 DNA is TGTGCCAGCAGGGGGACAGGGGTTGGCAATGAGCAGTTCTTC.

This chain links TRBV29-1 with TRBJ1-2; D remains ambiguous. Deletions cut 7 bases from V and 6 bases from J, with 15 bases between. CDR1 is SQVTM and CDR2 is ANQGSEA in the germline V gene. The CDR3 runs 12 residues. The CDR3: CSAPGRPNGYTF. CDR3 nucleotides: TGCAGCGCCCCGGGCAGACCCAATGGCTACACCTTC.

This chain joins TRBV7-2 and TRBJ2-7; D gene unclear. Deletions cut 1 base from V and 0 bases from J, with 13 bases between. The CDR3 totals 16 residues. Germline V gene sequence: CDR1 SGHTA, CDR2 FQGNSA. CDR3 sequence: CASSLGRMRSSYEQYF. CDR3 coding DNA: TGTGCCAGCAGCTTAGGTAGGATGAGGAGCTCCTACGAGCAGTACTTC.

This clonotype was detected only a few times. The chain has TRBV10-3 and TRBJ2-7; no clear D gene. Looked up from germline, CDR1 is ENHRY and CDR2 is SYGVKD. This CDR3 spans 13 amino acids. Trimming removed 3 bases at V and 4 bases at J, with 10 bases between. The chain's CDR3 is CAISEGSGYEQYF. The CDR3, as DNA: TGTGCCATCAGTGAAGGATCGGGTTACGAGCAGTACTTC.

Comments on this clonotype: The germline gene is not matched at one end of the junction; a read error may be the cause. The rearrangement uses TRBV4-1 and TRBJ1-2, with D unclear. Germline CDR1 MGHRA, CDR2 YSYEKL. The CDR3 covers 16 residues. The CDR3 nucleotides are TGCGCCAACAGCCAAGAGCGAACCGTAAGAGTTTATGGCTACACCTTC. Protein sequence: CANSQERTVRVYGYTF.

CDR3 residues: CASSCNPYNEQFF. CDR3 nucleotide sequence: TGTGCCAGCAGTTGTAATCCCTACAATGAGCAGTTCTTC. This chain joins TRBV27 and TRBJ2-1; D not certain. Germline V lookup: CDR1 MNHEY, CDR2 SMNVEV (reference sequence). The CDR3 length is 13 residues. The ends were cut back, 4 bases at V and 2 bases at J, with 6 bases in the middle.